Sequencing of this TCR beta chain was carried out in a study of T-cell reconstitution after alpha-beta-depleted transplantation in children. V dropped 4 bases and J dropped 7 bases, with 8 bases sitting between them. CDR1 MNHEY and CDR2 SVGAGI come from the germline V gene. The CDR3 runs 12 residues. This clonotype was counted only a few times. During its preparation, the TCRbeta library received unique molecular identifiers. TCRdb recomputed calls from the PCR reads with MiXCR, one row per CDR3 protein. The sample lists about 980,000 distinct CDR3 sequences, roughly 29% seen once, with roughly 28% in the top ten.

The sample consisted of PBMCs, mostly from graft donor cells, taken 360 days after TCRalphabeta/CD19-depleted stem cell transplant. This sequence joins TRBV6-5 and TRBJ2-1; D call uncertain. This clonotype was obtained from a boy in the first two years of life who had a stem cell transplant for SCID, so the T cells may come from the graft donor. CDR3 in DNA: TGTGCCAGCAGTTCTGACTTGAATGAGCAGTTCTTC. It codes for CASSSDLNEQFF.